Listed below are T cell receptor beta chains from one sample, sequenced in a study of vaccination and CD4 T cells after COVID-19. Their target antigens are unknown. TCRdb called the PCR reads again in MiXCR, with one record for every CDR3 protein. The data show over 10,000 distinct CDR3 sequences, roughly 56% seen once. Sequencing was done on a sample of CD4+ T cells from blood, cultured in vitro. These receptors came from a human donor who had recovered from COVID-19. The CDR3 runs from the conserved cysteine through the conserved F or W. Fields, in order: CDR3 DNA, CDR3 protein, J gene, V gene, clone size, D gene. A D gene is named only where the DNA matches it firmly. The size of a clone is reported for some rows only, either as once, few or many, or as a class for expanded clones.

DNA: TGTGCCAGCAGCCGTCAGGGTTGGCAGCCCCAGCATTTT
CDR3: CASSRQGWQPQHF
J: TRBJ1-5
V: TRBV7-2
size: -
D: -

DNA: TGTGCCAGTAGTCTCGGGGGAATTGGATCCAATCAGCCCCAGCATTTT
CDR3: CASSLGGIGSNQPQHF
J: TRBJ1-5
V: TRBV19
size: -
D: -

DNA: TGTGCCAGCTGCAAGCGGGAAAATTACAATGAGCAGTTCTTC
CDR3: CASCKRENYNEQFF
J: TRBJ2-1
V: TRBV21-1
size: -
D: -

DNA: TGTGCCAGCAGCCAGGTCGGCTATGGCTACACCTTC
CDR3: CASSQVGYGYTF
J: TRBJ1-2
V: TRBV28
size: -
D: -

DNA: TGTGCCTGGAGTCGAGGAGGGGACACTGAAGCTTTCTTT
CDR3: CAWSRGGDTEAFF
J: TRBJ1-1
V: TRBV30
size: few
D: -

DNA: TGTGCCAGCAGCAAATGGAGGAGGTATTCCGACAGGGTAGATGAGCAGTTCTTC
CDR3: CASSKWRRYSDRVDEQFF
J: TRBJ2-1
V: TRBV21-1
size: -
D: -

DNA: TGCGCCAGCAGCTACCGGGACGGTACCTCTGGAAACACCATATATTTT
CDR3: CASSYRDGTSGNTIYF
J: TRBJ1-3
V: TRBV7-9
size: -
D: -

DNA: TGCAGTGCTAGAGATTGGACCCCCAGCGGGACCCAGTACTTC
CDR3: CSARDWTPSGTQYF
J: TRBJ2-5
V: TRBV20-1
size: few
D: -

DNA: TGTGCCAGCAGCTTAGACTCGGATGCGAGGAGTTCACCCCTCCACTTT
CDR3: CASSLDSDARSSPLHF
J: TRBJ1-6
V: TRBV7-2
size: -
D: -

DNA: TGTGCCAGCAGTGATAGCGGTCCCGAGACCCAGTACTTC
CDR3: CASSDSGPETQYF
J: TRBJ2-5
V: TRBV6-1
size: -
D: -

DNA: TGCGCCAGCAGCGCTGGGACAGGTGGACAGCCCCAGCATTTT
CDR3: CASSAGTGGQPQHF
J: TRBJ1-5
V: TRBV5-1
size: -
D: TRBD1

DNA: TGTGCCAGCAGTTTATATTCGGGAGGTTTTCTCACAGATACGCAGTATTTT
CDR3: CASSLYSGGFLTDTQYF
J: TRBJ2-3
V: TRBV27
size: -
D: TRBD2

DNA: TGTGCCAGCAGCTTAGCGGGACAGGGGATTAGGCAGTACTTC
CDR3: CASSLAGQGIRQYF
J: TRBJ2-7
V: TRBV7-8
size: few
D: TRBD1

DNA: TGTGCCAGCAGCTTGGAGAACACAGATACGCAGTATTTT
CDR3: CASSLENTDTQYF
J: TRBJ2-3
V: TRBV7-3
size: -
D: -

DNA: TGTGCCAGCAGCTTATTAGGGGGCACCGGGGAGCTGTTTTTT
CDR3: CASSLLGGTGELFF
J: TRBJ2-2
V: TRBV7-9
size: few
D: -

DNA: TGCGCCAGCAGTGCGGGACAGGGGGCGATCGGGGAGCTGTTTTTT
CDR3: CASSAGQGAIGELFF
J: TRBJ2-2
V: TRBV10-1
size: -
D: TRBD1

DNA: TGTGCCAGCAGCCCAATCTTTTCCTCTCCGGCCACTGAAGCTTTCTTT
CDR3: CASSPIFSSPATEAFF
J: TRBJ1-1
V: TRBV11-2
size: -
D: -

DNA: TGTGCCTGGAGTGTAGGGACAGCTAACACTGAAGCTTTCTTT
CDR3: CAWSVGTANTEAFF
J: TRBJ1-1
V: TRBV30
size: few
D: TRBD1

DNA: TGTGCCAGCAGTACAGCTTCCGGGACAGGCTCCTATGGCTACACCTTC
CDR3: CASSTASGTGSYGYTF
J: TRBJ1-2
V: TRBV6-1
size: -
D: TRBD1

DNA: TGTGCCAGCAGCTTAGGTGTCGGGACGGGAGCTTTCTTT
CDR3: CASSLGVGTGAFF
J: TRBJ1-1
V: TRBV11-3
size: few
D: -

DNA: TGCGCCAGCAGTGAGTCGGGTAACAGGAACGAGCAGTACTTC
CDR3: CASSESGNRNEQYF
J: TRBJ2-7
V: TRBV10-1
size: -
D: -

DNA: TGTGCCTGGAGCCAAGGACAGGGGGGTGGCTACACCTTC
CDR3: CAWSQGQGGGYTF
J: TRBJ1-2
V: TRBV30
size: -
D: TRBD1

DNA: TGTGCCAGCGGAAAGGGGGCTACGGGTAATTCACCCCTCCACTTT
CDR3: CASGKGATGNSPLHF
J: TRBJ1-6
V: TRBV2
size: few
D: TRBD1

DNA: TGTGCCAGCAGCGCACGCAGGGCCCTGAACACTGAAGCTTTCTTT
CDR3: CASSARRALNTEAFF
J: TRBJ1-1
V: TRBV7-2
size: few
D: -

DNA: TGTGCCAGCAGCACCAAAGCCGGAAACACCATATATTTT
CDR3: CASSTKAGNTIYF
J: TRBJ1-3
V: TRBV7-2
size: -
D: -

DNA: TGTGCCAGCAGTGAGCCGGGACAGGGCACAGATACGCAGTATTTT
CDR3: CASSEPGQGTDTQYF
J: TRBJ2-3
V: TRBV25-1
size: -
D: TRBD1

DNA: TGTGCCAGCAGCCCCTCCGGGACTAGCGGGAGCTCCTACAATGAGCAGTTCTTC
CDR3: CASSPSGTSGSSYNEQFF
J: TRBJ2-1
V: TRBV14
size: -
D: TRBD2

DNA: TGCGCCAGCAGCTTTTCTGGACAGGGCGTTGATGAGCAGTTCTTC
CDR3: CASSFSGQGVDEQFF
J: TRBJ2-1
V: TRBV5-1
size: -
D: TRBD1

DNA: TGTGCCAGCAGCTTAAGAGGACAGGGATACTATAGCAATCAGCCCCAGCATTTT
CDR3: CASSLRGQGYYSNQPQHF
J: TRBJ1-5
V: TRBV7-2
size: -
D: TRBD1